Presented here are 7 T cell receptor beta chains from one specimen sequenced in a study of T-cell reconstitution after alpha-beta-depleted transplantation in children listed by TCRdb under 2016. Library preparation used PCR. Sequenced on an Illumina HiSeq 2500. Molecular barcoding was employed in the preparation of TCR libraries, with unique molecular identifiers being used to normalize TCRbeta repertoire quantification. TCRdb ran its own pipeline on the public reads, namely fastp trimming at Q25 and MiXCR clone calling, and kept in-frame beta chains. Rows with a matching CDR3 protein are joined into one entry that keeps the most common DNA and genes. Recorded for this sample are 80,000 to 95,000 distinct CDR3 sequences; 7% to 10% of them occurred a single time. 6.9% of the sample is taken by the ten largest. The sequenced sample was PBMCs from the stem cell graft donor, obtained from the stem cell graft. The receptors come from a human donor who donated a stem cell graft to a child with congenital amegakaryocytic thrombocytopenia.

This clonotype has ten or more counts. The chain joins TRBV7-8 to TRBJ2-2; D remains unclear. The germline V and J ends were trimmed by 6 bases and 0 bases, with 8 bases remaining between them. The germline V gene encodes CDR1 SGHVS and CDR2 FQNEAQ. There are 14 residues in the CDR3. The CDR3 is CASRQTTNTGELFF. CDR3 sequence (DNA): TGTGCCAGCAGACAGACAACGAACACCGGGGAGCTGTTTTTT.

This clonotype was picked up a small number of times. J is TRBJ2-1 and V is TRBV4-2, with a possible D match to TRBD1 (6 bases). Deletions cut 4 bases from V and 1 base from J, with 17 bases between. CDR1 LGHNA and CDR2 YNFKEQ come from the germline V gene. The CDR3 loop spans 17 amino acids. The CDR3 DNA reads TGTGCCAGCAGCCCTCGCCCCGGGACACGATCCTACAATGAGCAGTTCTTC. This codes for CASSPRPGTRSYNEQFF.

This clonotype was counted ten times or more. The chain joins TRBV5-1 to TRBJ1-2; 10 bases line up with TRBD1. CDR1 is SGHRS, CDR2 YFSETQ, per germline. The trim removed 0 bases at V and 7 bases at J, leaving 9 bases unmatched. The CDR3 totals 16 residues. The CDR3 is CASSLETGGFIGGYTF. The CDR3 DNA reads as TGCGCCAGCAGCTTGGAGACAGGGGGCTTCATTGGTGGCTACACCTTC.

This clonotype was counted at least ten times. This chain links TRBV12-3 or TRBV12-4 with TRBJ1-2; maybe TRBD1 (6 bases). V was clipped by 5 bases and J by 4 bases, with 17 bases between them. There are 15 residues in the CDR3. The CDR3, as DNA: TGTGCCAGCAGTACCTACCGGGACACATCCTATGGCTACACCTTC. Translation: CASSTYRDTSYGYTF.

This clonotype has at least ten counts. This chain links TRBV3-1 with TRBJ2-1; the D is unclear. CDR1 and CDR2 from the germline V gene are LGHDT and YNNKEL (reference sequence). Trimming took 3 bases from V and 7 from J, leaving 13 bases between them. This CDR3 comprises 14 residues. This CDR3 is CASSQPFKENEQFF. The CDR3 nucleotides read TGTGCCAGCAGCCAGCCCTTTAAGGAGAATGAGCAGTTCTTC.

The chain combines TRBV12-3 or TRBV12-4 with TRBJ1-1, with D hard to call. The CDR3 extends over 13 amino acids. V lost 5 bases and J 5 bases, leaving 12 bases between the germline ends. The CDR3: CASSPGERTEAFF. CDR3 DNA: TGTGCCAGCAGTCCGGGAGAGAGGACTGAAGCTTTCTTT.

This clonotype appeared once. The gene calls are TRBV7-4 and TRBJ2-1; D is possibly TRBD1 (5 bases). From germline, CDR1 is SGHVT and CDR2 SQSDAQ. The CDR3 runs 17 residues. Trimming stripped 5 bases from V and 1 base from J, with 18 bases between. In DNA, the CDR3 is TGTGCCAGCAGCATACGGGCGCAGGGAACGTCCTACAATGAGCAGTTCTTC. Amino acid sequence: CASSIRAQGTSYNEQFF.